This T cell receptor beta chain was observed in a study of OX40 agonist ivuxolimab in advanced cancers. Across the whole study: In three patients, partial responses were observed, one with hepatocellular carcinoma and two with cutaneous melanoma. Points from the study as a whole: Partly responding patients at 0.1-3.0 mg/kg showed some of the smallest clonal expansion. Low normalized T-cell clonal expansion was additionally recorded for some nonresponders.

Systemic immunosuppression or a history of autoimmune disease excluded patients. Some clones are missing from TCRdb's copy, which holds only in-frame ones; the method was immunoSEQ multiplex PCR. The repertoire consists of approximately 66,000 clones, with around 88% occurring once and the leading ten covering 0.45% to 0.65%. Comments on this clone: What it recognizes is unknown.

The starting material was CD4+ or CD8+ T cells sorted from blood, obtained in a trial of the OX40 agonist ivuxolimab. This receptor was obtained from an adult with an advanced solid tumor such as melanoma, head and neck, liver or kidney cancer.

The CDR3 loop is CASSEGTTTKETQYF. In DNA form, the CDR3 reads TGTGCCAGCAGTGAAGGGACTACGACAAAAGAGACCCAGTACTTC. J is TRBJ2-5 and V is TRBV6-1; possibly TRBD2 for D (6 bases). The CDR3 has 15 amino acids. V lost 1 base and J lost 3, with 12 bases in between. From germline, CDR1 is MNHNS and CDR2 SASEGT.